Below, 32 T cell receptor beta chains from the same sample are listed, as sequenced in a study of CD8 T cells in Susac syndrome. Reverse transcription used roughly 0.45 to 1 ug RNA and random hexamers. A single record per CDR3 protein comes from TCRdb applying MiXCR to the immunoSEQ multiplex PCR reads. Seen here are 180,000 or so distinct CDR3 sequences, around 94% observed once, and the top ten hold around 0.14%. Sequenced input: CD4+ T cells from PBMCs. The receptors were sampled from a human donor in good health.

The chain joins TRBV5-6 to TRBJ2-7; TRBD1 aligns across 11 bases. The V and J ends lost 3 bases and 6 bases, in that order; junction bases with no gene match: 5. Germline assignment: CDR1 SGHDT and CDR2 YYEEEE. The CDR3 covers 14 residues. CDR3 bases: TGTGCCAGCAGCTCGGACAGGGGGCTGGGCGAGCAGTACTTC. Protein: CASSSDRGLGEQYF.

This clonotype is a singleton in its sample. The V and J genes are TRBV6-2 or TRBV6-3 and TRBJ1-1; tentatively, D is TRBD1 (5 bases). CDR1 MNHEY and CDR2 SVGEGT come from the germline V gene. The CDR3 is made up of 11 amino acids. V was clipped by 5 bases and J by 12 bases, with 13 bases between them. The CDR3 protein is CASSQTDRSFF. The CDR3 nucleotides read TGTGCCAGCAGTCAGACAGACCGTTCTTTCTTT.

The chain recombines TRBV6-5 with TRBJ2-1; 8 bases match TRBD1. Germline V gene lookup returns CDR1 MNHEY and CDR2 SVGAGI. CDR3 length equals 17 residues. Trimming took 4 bases from V and 0 from J; bases not matched to a gene: 8. This CDR3 is CASSSAGDRSSYNEQFF. The DNA of the CDR3 is TGTGCCAGCAGTTCAGCCGGGGACAGGAGCTCCTACAATGAGCAGTTCTTC.

The V call is TRBV20-1, the J call TRBJ1-5; 7 bases align to TRBD1. Germline V CDR1 and CDR2: DFQATT, SNEGSKA (reference sequence). J gave up 8 bases and V 6 bases, and 16 bases lay outside the gene matches. This CDR3 region has 15 residues. CDR3 sequence (DNA): TGCAGTGCAACCGACCCCAGGGGGATGGATGAGCCCCAGCATTTT. Translating gives CSATDPRGMDEPQHF.

CDR3 sequence: CSAAATNYGYTF. In DNA form, the CDR3 reads TGCAGTGCCGCCGCGACAAACTATGGCTACACCTTC. V and J are TRBV20-1 and TRBJ1-2; D is undetermined. Germline CDR1 reads DFQATT; CDR2 reads SNEGSKA (reference sequence). The CDR3 length is 12 residues. Trimming removed 6 bases from V and 2 bases from J, with 10 bases in between.

This chain links TRBV30 with TRBJ1-2; no clear D. Trimming shortened V by 0 bases and J by 7 bases, and 6 bases separated the two germline ends. The CDR3 contains 11 residues. The V gene's germline CDR1 is GTSNPN and CDR2 SVGIG (reference sequence). The CDR3 reads CAWSVLVGYTF. In DNA form, the CDR3 reads TGTGCCTGGAGTGTATTAGTTGGCTACACCTTC.

The gene calls are TRBV9 and TRBJ1-4; D ambiguous. The V and J ends lost 0 bases and 0 bases respectively, with 6 bases between them. Germline V lookup: CDR1 SGDLS, CDR2 YYNGEE. This CDR3 is 15 amino acids long. The DNA of the CDR3 is TGTGCCAGCAGCGTAGGTGTGGCAACTAATGAAAAACTGTTTTTT. The encoded protein is CASSVGVATNEKLFF.

The chain has TRBV18 and TRBJ2-1, with TRBD2 matching 11 bases. CDR3 size: 16 residues. Germline V gene sequence: CDR1 KGHSH, CDR2 LQKENI. V shed 3 bases and J 2 bases; nucleotides not matched to a gene: 3. This CDR3 is CASSPTSGGPYNEQFF. As DNA, the CDR3 is TGTGCCAGCTCACCCACTAGCGGGGGCCCCTACAATGAGCAGTTCTTC. The full variable domain, its missing parts supplied by reference TRBV18 and TRBJ2-1, is NAGVMQNPRHLVRRRGQEARLRCSPMKGHSHVYWYRQLPEEGLKFMVYLQKENIIDESGMPKERFSAEFPKEGPSILRIQQVVRGDSAAYFCASSPTSGGPYNEQFFGPGTRLTVL.

This clonotype was seen a single time. The chain carries TRBV3-1 and TRBJ1-5; 10 positions match TRBD1. The CDR3 contains 17 residues. Losses at the gene ends were 3 bases for V and 0 bases for J; bases not matched to a gene: 5. Germline V lookup: CDR1 LGHDT, CDR2 YNNKEL (reference sequence). The CDR3 loop is CASSQTGGQISNQPQHF. The CDR3 nucleotides are TGTGCCAGCAGCCAGACAGGGGGCCAAATTAGCAATCAGCCCCAGCATTTT.

The V and J genes are TRBV5-1 and TRBJ1-6; possibly TRBD1 for D (6 bases). Germline CDR1 is SGHRS and CDR2 is YFSETQ. The CDR3 covers 14 residues. V lost 0 bases and J lost 8, with 9 bases in between. The CDR3 region is CASSLGQAYSPLHF. CDR3 in DNA: TGCGCCAGCAGCTTGGGACAGGCCTATTCACCCCTCCACTTT.

This chain connects TRBV12-3 or TRBV12-4 to TRBJ2-7; perhaps TRBD1 as D (6 bases). This CDR3 has 13 residues. V was shortened by 7 bases and J by 3 bases, with 13 bases between the two germline ends. The CDR3 DNA reads as TGTGCCAGCACCCCGACAGGTTTCTACGAGCAGTACTTC. Protein product: CASTPTGFYEQYF.

In its sample, this clonotype was seen a few times. This chain uses TRBV20-1 with TRBJ2-5, with no clear D. Trimming removed 3 bases at V and 5 bases at J, with 13 bases between. CDR1 DFQATT and CDR2 SNEGSKA come from the germline V gene (reference sequence). The CDR3 loop spans 13 amino acids. DNA of the CDR3: TGCAGTGCTAGTATGGGAAGTGGGGAGACCCAGTACTTC. It encodes CSASMGSGETQYF.

The chain has TRBV9 and TRBJ1-2; 10 bases line up with TRBD1. The CDR3 is made up of 15 amino acids. J gave up 4 bases and V 3 bases, and 6 bases lay outside the gene matches. Germline V CDR1 and CDR2: SGDLS, YYNGEE. The CDR3 loop reads CASSEGTGDTYGYTF. The DNA for the CDR3 is TGTGCCAGCAGCGAGGGGACAGGGGATACCTATGGCTACACCTTC.

V and J are TRBV12-3 or TRBV12-4 and TRBJ1-1; D is unclear. Deletions cut 3 bases from V and 11 bases from J, with 16 bases between. CDR3 length: 13 residues. The CDR3 DNA reads TGTGCCAGCAGTTTGTCGGGGTTTATCGGGGCTTTCTTT. Protein product: CASSLSGFIGAFF.

The chain is built from TRBV19 and TRBJ2-5, with 7 bases that match TRBD1. The CDR3 spans 13 residues. The ends lost 9 bases at V and 3 bases at J; junction bases unmatched: 7. Germline loops: CDR1 LNHDA, CDR2 SQIVND (reference sequence). The CDR3 DNA follows: TGTGCCAGCGGGACAGCAGAAAAAGAGACCCAGTACTTC. Amino acids: CASGTAEKETQYF.

This clonotype was seen a single time. This rearrangement joins TRBV7-2 to TRBJ1-1, with D unresolved. Trimming removed 0 bases at V and 1 base at J, with 9 bases between. This CDR3 comprises 15 residues. CDR1 is SGHTA, CDR2 FQGNSA, per germline. The CDR3 spells CASSLAFKRNTEAFF. The CDR3 bases are TGTGCCAGCAGCTTAGCGTTCAAGAGGAACACTGAAGCTTTCTTT.

The chain uses TRBV28 and TRBJ1-1; D remains unclear. V was trimmed by 1 base and J by 1 base, leaving 16 bases between them. The germline V gene encodes CDR1 MDHEN and CDR2 SYDVKM. CDR3 length equals 17 residues. The CDR3 here is CASSLSPGNGGNTEAFF. In DNA form, the CDR3 reads TGTGCCAGCAGTTTATCGCCGGGGAACGGAGGGAACACTGAAGCTTTCTTT.

The chain carries TRBV7-9 and TRBJ2-7; D unclear. Germline-derived CDR1 and CDR2 are SEHNR and FQNEAQ (reference sequence). The CDR3 runs to 13 residues. Trimming stripped 4 bases from V and 1 base from J, with 8 bases between. The CDR3 spells CASSSVPSYEQYF. CDR3 nucleotide sequence: TGTGCCAGCAGCTCAGTTCCTTCCTACGAGCAGTACTTC.

The rearrangement uses TRBV3-1 and TRBJ1-3; the D gene is possibly TRBD1 (6 bases). Trimming cost V 4 bases and J 0 bases, with 16 bases left between them. This CDR3 comprises 17 residues. Germline V gene sequence: CDR1 LGHDT, CDR2 YNNKEL (reference sequence). The CDR3 reads CASSLSSTGLSGNTIYF. The DNA of the CDR3 is TGTGCCAGCAGCCTCTCCTCGACAGGCCTCTCTGGAAACACCATATATTTT.

The chain recombines TRBV5-4 with TRBJ2-5, with D possibly TRBD2 on 6 matching bases. This CDR3 spans 15 amino acids. V was trimmed by 1 base and J by 2 bases, leaving 12 bases between them. Germline V gene lookup returns CDR1 SGHNT and CDR2 YYREEE (reference sequence). CDR3: CASSLFGGKQETQYF. CDR3 DNA sequence: TGTGCCAGCAGCTTGTTCGGGGGAAAACAAGAGACCCAGTACTTC.

This chain links TRBV5-1 with TRBJ1-3; a possible D gene is TRBD1 (6 bases). The CDR3 spans 14 residues. Trimming cost V 2 bases and J 1 base, with 7 bases left between them. Germline CDR1 and CDR2: SGHRS and YFSETQ. The CDR3 loop reads CASSFGQSGNTIYF. The DNA for the CDR3 is TGCGCCAGCAGCTTCGGACAGTCTGGAAACACCATATATTTT.

The genes are TRBV2 and TRBJ2-3, with TRBD2 identical over 13 bases. Germline V gene sequence: CDR1 SNHLY, CDR2 FYNNEI. V dropped 4 bases and J dropped 10; count of bases not matched to a gene: 2. The CDR3 has 13 amino acids. The CDR3 DNA reads TGTGCCAGCAGTGGCGGACTAGCGGGGGCGCAGTATTTT. Translating gives CASSGGLAGAQYF.

The chain employs TRBV29-1 and TRBJ2-6, with D possibly being TRBD2 (5 bases). V lost 4 bases and J 4 bases, leaving 8 bases between the germline ends. The CDR3 sequence is 13 residues long. CDR1 and CDR2 from the germline V gene are SQVTM and ANQGSEA. This chain's CDR3 is CSVGAAGANVLTF. The CDR3 DNA reads as TGCAGCGTTGGAGCGGCCGGGGCCAACGTCCTGACTTTC.

The V gene is TRBV3-1, the J gene TRBJ1-1, with D perhaps matching TRBD1 (5 bases). Germline CDR1 LGHDT, CDR2 YNNKEL (reference sequence). The CDR3 loop spans 14 amino acids. V dropped 1 base and J dropped 5 bases, with 11 bases sitting between them. CDR3 loop: CASSQVSGQTEAFF. CDR3 bases: TGTGCCAGCAGCCAAGTAAGCGGACAAACTGAAGCTTTCTTT.

The V gene is TRBV20-1, the J gene TRBJ2-7; TRBD2 aligns across 7 bases. The CDR3 is 16 residues long. The germline V gene encodes CDR1 DFQATT and CDR2 SNEGSKA (reference sequence). The trim removed 2 bases at V and 3 bases at J, leaving 13 bases unmatched. DNA for the CDR3: TGCAGTGCTAGATCCGGTATTGTCACGGGAGGCTACGAGCAGTACTTC. Its protein is CSARSGIVTGGYEQYF.

J is TRBJ1-1 and V is TRBV20-1, with a tentative D call TRBD1 (5 bases). Trimming shortened V by 1 base and J by 3 bases, and 12 bases separated the two germline ends. Germline V gives CDR1 DFQATT, CDR2 SNEGSKA (reference sequence). The CDR3 has 14 residues. The CDR3 reads CSARGRGGDTEAFF. In DNA, the CDR3 is TGCAGTGCTAGAGGGCGAGGAGGGGACACTGAAGCTTTCTTT.

The chain combines TRBV6-6 with TRBJ2-5; 9 positions match TRBD2. The CDR3 runs to 14 residues. Per the germline V gene, CDR1 is MNHNY and CDR2 is SVGAGI (reference sequence). J gave up 4 bases and V 6 bases, and 6 bases lay outside the gene matches. CDR3: CASSDAGGRETQYF. The CDR3, as DNA: TGTGCCAGCAGCGATGCGGGGGGGCGAGAGACCCAGTACTTC.

The V call is TRBV20-1, the J call TRBJ1-2; possible D gene TRBD1, 6 bases. The CDR3 is 13 amino acids. CDR1 is DFQATT and CDR2 is SNEGSKA in the germline V gene (reference sequence). V was pared by 4 bases and J by 2 bases, with 11 bases between. The CDR3 DNA reads TGCAGTGCTAACACCGGGGGCAACTATGGCTACACCTTC. It is translated as CSANTGGNYGYTF.

The chain is built from TRBV7-9 and TRBJ1-1; no clear D gene. CDR1 is SEHNR, CDR2 FQNEAQ, per germline (reference sequence). The CDR3 contains 15 residues. V shed 2 bases and J shed 1 base, with 11 bases lying between them. The CDR3 region has the DNA TGTGCCAGCAGCTTATTCGGCCGGCAGAACACTGAAGCTTTCTTT. Protein sequence: CASSLFGRQNTEAFF.

The chain employs TRBV12-5 and TRBJ2-7, with 8 bases lining up with TRBD2. This CDR3 contains 14 residues. The germline CDR1 and CDR2 sequences are LGHNT and FRNRAP. V lost 3 bases, J lost 1 base, and 2 bases stayed unmatched. CDR3 sequence (DNA): TGTGCTAGTGGTTTCGGGGGGGATTCCTACGAGCAGTACTTC. As protein: CASGFGGDSYEQYF. Combining the CDR3 with reference TRBV12-5 and TRBJ2-7 gives the whole variable domain DARVTQTPRHKVTEMGQEVTMRCQPILGHNTVFWYRQTMMQGLELLAYFRNRAPLDDSGMPKDRFSAEMPDATLATLKIQPSEPRDSAVYFCASGFGGDSYEQYFGPGTRLTVT.

V is TRBV9 and J is TRBJ2-5, with 11 bases aligning to TRBD2. Germline CDR1 and CDR2: SGDLS and YYNGEE. This CDR3 contains 17 residues. V shed 3 bases and J 4 bases; nucleotides not matched to a gene: 11. DNA of the CDR3: TGTGCCAGCAGCGGGTCTAGCGGGGGGAGGAAGGGAGAGACCCAGTACTTC. The encoded protein is CASSGSSGGRKGETQYF.

This chain links TRBV11-2 with TRBJ2-4; D could derive from TRBD1 or TRBD2 (5 bases each). Trimming removed 3 bases at V and 0 bases at J, with 12 bases between. This CDR3 contains 16 residues. From germline, CDR1 is SGHAT and CDR2 FQNNGV. Here the CDR3 DNA reads TGTGCCAGCAGCTTCGGGGCGGTTCTAGCCAAAAACATTCAGTACTTC. This sequence encodes CASSFGAVLAKNIQYF.